The clone carrying this TCR beta chain was recorded a few times. The data are from a study of T cells after yellow fever vaccination. Study summary: Fractions of limited cellularity were prepared by means of SMART-Seq v4 Ultra Low Input.

Germline V gene sequence: CDR1 SGHTA, CDR2 FQGNSA. This CDR3 comprises 14 residues. The V and J ends lost 4 bases and 2 bases respectively, with 10 bases between them. TCRdb recomputed calls from the 5' RACE reads with MiXCR, one row per CDR3 protein. The profile shows about 160,000 distinct CDR3 sequences, about 7% of them singletons. The source is a young man who received the YFV17D yellow fever vaccine. The sequencing used CD4+ T cells sorted from PBMCs, collected about 5 days after the first yellow fever vaccination. The chain recombines TRBV7-2 with TRBJ2-3; D possibly corresponds to TRBD1 (6 bases). The CDR3 sequence: CASSYDRNTDTQYF. The CDR3, as DNA: TGTGCCAGCAGCTATGACAGGAACACAGATACGCAGTATTTT.